Listed below are T cell receptor beta chains from one sample, sequenced in a study of blood T cells in healthy people across ages. TCRdb called the 5' RACE reads again in MiXCR, with one record for every CDR3 protein. The table lists about 830,000 distinct CDR3 sequences, more than 45% of them singletons. The sequencing input was blood. The receptors here all came from a young man in good health. Each CDR3 is given with its conserved first and last residue. D genes are given only for firm matches. Size values are once, few and many counts, or a class for expanded clones, and some rows have none.

J gene: TRBJ2-1; D gene: NA; clone size: NA; V gene: TRBV9; CDR3 protein: CASSVDGLALYNEQFF; CDR3 DNA: TGTGCCAGCAGCGTAGACGGTCTCGCGCTGTACAATGAGCAGTTCTTC
J gene: TRBJ1-1; D gene: NA; clone size: NA; V gene: TRBV10-3; CDR3 protein: CAIRPGEGGTEAFF; CDR3 DNA: TGTGCCATCAGACCAGGGGAAGGGGGCACTGAAGCTTTCTTT
J gene: TRBJ1-1; D gene: TRBD1; clone size: NA; V gene: TRBV28; CDR3 protein: CASSMGQQNTEAFF; CDR3 DNA: TGTGCCAGCAGTATGGGACAGCAGAACACTGAAGCTTTCTTT
J gene: TRBJ1-5; D gene: TRBD1; clone size: NA; V gene: TRBV5-6; CDR3 protein: CASSLGDRPQPQHF; CDR3 DNA: TGTGCCAGCAGCTTGGGGGACAGGCCCCAGCCCCAGCATTTT
J gene: TRBJ2-3; D gene: TRBD2; clone size: NA; V gene: TRBV27; CDR3 protein: CASSLSSGTPTDTQYF; CDR3 DNA: TGTGCCAGCAGTTTATCTAGCGGGACCCCCACAGATACGCAGTATTTT
J gene: TRBJ2-3; D gene: TRBD1; clone size: NA; V gene: TRBV10-3; CDR3 protein: CAIRPTGGGEDTQYF; CDR3 DNA: TGTGCCATCAGGCCTACAGGGGGCGGGGAAGATACGCAGTATTTT
J gene: TRBJ2-4; D gene: NA; clone size: NA; V gene: TRBV6-5; CDR3 protein: CASSTTWEQYF; CDR3 DNA: TGTGCCAGCAGTACAACGTGGGAGCAGTACTTC
J gene: TRBJ1-2; D gene: NA; clone size: few; V gene: TRBV3-1; CDR3 protein: CASSQETHGYTF; CDR3 DNA: TGTGCCAGCAGCCAAGAGACCCATGGCTACACCTTC
J gene: TRBJ2-1; D gene: NA; clone size: NA; V gene: TRBV7-9; CDR3 protein: CASSLFTGGSNEQFF; CDR3 DNA: TGTGCCAGCAGCTTATTTACTGGTGGGAGTAATGAGCAGTTCTTC
J gene: TRBJ1-2; D gene: NA; clone size: NA; V gene: TRBV7-9; CDR3 protein: CASSSPRQAVAGYGYTF; CDR3 DNA: TGTGCCAGCAGCTCCCCCCGACAGGCGGTTGCGGGCTATGGCTACACCTTC
J gene: TRBJ2-3; D gene: TRBD2; clone size: few; V gene: TRBV20-1; CDR3 protein: CSAASGQSTDTQYF; CDR3 DNA: TGCAGTGCTGCTAGCGGGCAAAGCACAGATACGCAGTATTTT
J gene: TRBJ2-7; D gene: NA; clone size: NA; V gene: TRBV18; CDR3 protein: CASSTGDGAHEQYF; CDR3 DNA: TGTGCCAGCTCTACGGGGGACGGAGCCCACGAGCAGTACTTC
J gene: TRBJ2-1; D gene: TRBD1; clone size: NA; V gene: TRBV20-1; CDR3 protein: CSALSPDRGYSYNEQFF; CDR3 DNA: TGCAGTGCTCTTTCTCCTGACAGGGGCTACTCCTACAATGAGCAGTTCTTC
J gene: TRBJ2-7; D gene: NA; clone size: NA; V gene: TRBV20-1; CDR3 protein: CSASPGGPYEQYF; CDR3 DNA: TGCAGTGCTAGTCCGGGCGGCCCCTACGAGCAGTACTTC
J gene: TRBJ2-3; D gene: NA; clone size: NA; V gene: TRBV30; CDR3 protein: CAWSTGHLTDTQYF; CDR3 DNA: TGTGCCTGGAGTACAGGGCATCTCACAGATACGCAGTATTTT
J gene: TRBJ1-4; D gene: NA; clone size: NA; V gene: TRBV20-1; CDR3 protein: CSASVLVPDEKLFF; CDR3 DNA: TGCAGTGCTAGCGTTCTGGTGCCGGATGAAAAACTGTTTTTT
J gene: TRBJ1-1; D gene: NA; clone size: few; V gene: TRBV6-2/TRBV6-3; CDR3 protein: CASTRTENTEAFF; CDR3 DNA: TGTGCCAGCACGCGGACGGAAAACACTGAAGCTTTCTTT
J gene: TRBJ1-5; D gene: NA; clone size: NA; V gene: TRBV2; CDR3 protein: CASSEPAGQPQHF; CDR3 DNA: TGTGCCAGCAGTGAACCGGCCGGTCAGCCCCAGCATTTT
J gene: TRBJ2-7; D gene: NA; clone size: NA; V gene: TRBV7-9; CDR3 protein: CASSPVLDEQYF; CDR3 DNA: TGTGCCAGCAGCCCCGTTCTCGACGAGCAGTACTTC
J gene: TRBJ2-7; D gene: TRBD2; clone size: NA; V gene: TRBV20-1; CDR3 protein: CSASTKSGLALSYEQYF; CDR3 DNA: TGCAGTGCTAGCACAAAGTCGGGACTAGCGCTTTCCTACGAGCAGTACTTC
J gene: TRBJ1-6; D gene: NA; clone size: NA; V gene: TRBV4-3; CDR3 protein: CASSQARTYNSPLHF; CDR3 DNA: TGCGCCAGCAGCCAGGCCCGAACCTATAATTCACCCCTCCACTTT
J gene: TRBJ2-1; D gene: NA; clone size: NA; V gene: TRBV12-3/TRBV12-4; CDR3 protein: CASSRQRHVGEQFF; CDR3 DNA: TGTGCCAGCAGCCGACAAAGACATGTTGGTGAGCAGTTCTTC
J gene: TRBJ2-7; D gene: NA; clone size: NA; V gene: TRBV5-1; CDR3 protein: CASSGLRSEQYF; CDR3 DNA: TGCGCCAGCAGCGGGTTAAGGAGTGAGCAGTACTTC
J gene: TRBJ2-6; D gene: TRBD1; clone size: NA; V gene: TRBV28; CDR3 protein: CASSFPGQGLSGANVLTF; CDR3 DNA: TGTGCCAGCAGTTTCCCGGGACAGGGGCTCTCTGGGGCCAACGTCCTGACTTTC
J gene: TRBJ2-6; D gene: NA; clone size: NA; V gene: TRBV7-9; CDR3 protein: CASSPQTLVHVLTF; CDR3 DNA: TGTGCCAGCAGCCCTCAAACACTCGTCCACGTCCTGACTTTC
J gene: TRBJ2-7; D gene: NA; clone size: once; V gene: TRBV27; CDR3 protein: CASGKKSGYEQYF; CDR3 DNA: TGTGCCAGCGGCAAGAAGTCAGGGTACGAGCAGTACTTC
J gene: TRBJ1-5; D gene: NA; clone size: NA; V gene: TRBV10-3; CDR3 protein: CAISEYDSNQPQHF; CDR3 DNA: TGTGCCATCAGTGAGTACGACAGCAATCAGCCCCAGCATTTT
J gene: TRBJ2-3; D gene: NA; clone size: NA; V gene: TRBV24-1; CDR3 protein: CATSDLMDGRGGTDTQYF; CDR3 DNA: TGTGCCACCAGTGATTTGATGGATGGGAGAGGCGGCACAGATACGCAGTATTTT
J gene: TRBJ2-3; D gene: NA; clone size: few; V gene: TRBV7-2; CDR3 protein: CASSWTHVDTQYF; CDR3 DNA: TGTGCCAGCAGCTGGACTCATGTGGATACGCAGTATTTT
J gene: TRBJ2-7; D gene: NA; clone size: NA; V gene: TRBV20-1; CDR3 protein: CSARALSQSYEQYF; CDR3 DNA: TGCAGTGCTAGAGCTCTCTCGCAATCCTACGAGCAGTACTTC
J gene: TRBJ2-3; D gene: NA; clone size: NA; V gene: TRBV10-3; CDR3 protein: CAISESRGTDTQYF; CDR3 DNA: TGTGCCATCAGTGAGTCGAGGGGAACAGATACGCAGTATTTT
J gene: TRBJ2-1; D gene: NA; clone size: NA; V gene: TRBV7-2; CDR3 protein: CASSLTENEQFF; CDR3 DNA: TGTGCCAGCAGCTTAACAGAGAATGAGCAGTTCTTC
J gene: TRBJ2-6; D gene: NA; clone size: NA; V gene: TRBV6-5; CDR3 protein: CASSQISGANVLTF; CDR3 DNA: TGTGCCAGCAGCCAAATCTCTGGGGCCAACGTCCTGACTTTC
J gene: TRBJ1-1; D gene: NA; clone size: NA; V gene: TRBV2; CDR3 protein: CASSEATGRRAFF; CDR3 DNA: TGTGCCAGCAGTGAAGCGACGGGACGGCGGGCTTTCTTT
J gene: TRBJ2-5; D gene: NA; clone size: NA; V gene: TRBV30; CDR3 protein: CAWSGHWETQYF; CDR3 DNA: TGTGCCTGGAGCGGGCACTGGGAGACCCAGTACTTC
J gene: TRBJ1-1; D gene: NA; clone size: NA; V gene: TRBV9; CDR3 protein: CASSVAGDTSTEAFF; CDR3 DNA: TGTGCCAGCAGCGTAGCTGGAGACACGAGCACTGAAGCTTTCTTT
J gene: TRBJ2-7; D gene: TRBD1; clone size: NA; V gene: TRBV7-2; CDR3 protein: CASSLVLADRVYREQYF; CDR3 DNA: TGTGCCAGCAGCTTAGTTTTAGCGGACAGGGTGTATCGCGAGCAGTACTTC
J gene: TRBJ2-1; D gene: TRBD1; clone size: NA; V gene: TRBV7-6; CDR3 protein: CASSSRGPLPSEQFF; CDR3 DNA: TGTGCCAGCAGCTCAAGGGGGCCTTTGCCCAGTGAGCAGTTCTTC
J gene: TRBJ2-3; D gene: NA; clone size: NA; V gene: TRBV7-2; CDR3 protein: CASIPGTPGRDTQYF; CDR3 DNA: TGTGCCAGCATCCCGGGGACACCCGGCCGAGATACGCAGTATTTT
J gene: TRBJ2-5; D gene: NA; clone size: NA; V gene: TRBV27; CDR3 protein: CASSTLPGDFQETQYF; CDR3 DNA: TGTGCCAGCAGTACCCTACCAGGGGACTTTCAAGAGACCCAGTACTTC
J gene: TRBJ2-7; D gene: NA; clone size: few; V gene: TRBV10-3; CDR3 protein: CAISESNAGSYEQYF; CDR3 DNA: TGTGCCATCAGTGAGTCGAACGCGGGCTCCTACGAGCAGTACTTC
J gene: TRBJ1-1; D gene: NA; clone size: NA; V gene: TRBV20-1; CDR3 protein: CSASLQRHTEAFF; CDR3 DNA: TGCAGTGCTTCCTTACAGAGACACACTGAAGCTTTCTTT
J gene: TRBJ2-1; D gene: TRBD2; clone size: few; V gene: TRBV12-5; CDR3 protein: CASGWEGNEQFF; CDR3 DNA: TGTGCTAGTGGGTGGGAGGGGAATGAGCAGTTCTTC
J gene: TRBJ2-5; D gene: NA; clone size: NA; V gene: TRBV28; CDR3 protein: CASSSYGEGTQYF; CDR3 DNA: TGTGCCAGCAGTTCCTACGGGGAAGGGACCCAGTACTTC
J gene: TRBJ2-3; D gene: TRBD1; clone size: NA; V gene: TRBV5-1; CDR3 protein: CASSYDRAADTQYF; CDR3 DNA: TGCGCCAGCAGCTATGACAGGGCGGCAGATACGCAGTATTTT